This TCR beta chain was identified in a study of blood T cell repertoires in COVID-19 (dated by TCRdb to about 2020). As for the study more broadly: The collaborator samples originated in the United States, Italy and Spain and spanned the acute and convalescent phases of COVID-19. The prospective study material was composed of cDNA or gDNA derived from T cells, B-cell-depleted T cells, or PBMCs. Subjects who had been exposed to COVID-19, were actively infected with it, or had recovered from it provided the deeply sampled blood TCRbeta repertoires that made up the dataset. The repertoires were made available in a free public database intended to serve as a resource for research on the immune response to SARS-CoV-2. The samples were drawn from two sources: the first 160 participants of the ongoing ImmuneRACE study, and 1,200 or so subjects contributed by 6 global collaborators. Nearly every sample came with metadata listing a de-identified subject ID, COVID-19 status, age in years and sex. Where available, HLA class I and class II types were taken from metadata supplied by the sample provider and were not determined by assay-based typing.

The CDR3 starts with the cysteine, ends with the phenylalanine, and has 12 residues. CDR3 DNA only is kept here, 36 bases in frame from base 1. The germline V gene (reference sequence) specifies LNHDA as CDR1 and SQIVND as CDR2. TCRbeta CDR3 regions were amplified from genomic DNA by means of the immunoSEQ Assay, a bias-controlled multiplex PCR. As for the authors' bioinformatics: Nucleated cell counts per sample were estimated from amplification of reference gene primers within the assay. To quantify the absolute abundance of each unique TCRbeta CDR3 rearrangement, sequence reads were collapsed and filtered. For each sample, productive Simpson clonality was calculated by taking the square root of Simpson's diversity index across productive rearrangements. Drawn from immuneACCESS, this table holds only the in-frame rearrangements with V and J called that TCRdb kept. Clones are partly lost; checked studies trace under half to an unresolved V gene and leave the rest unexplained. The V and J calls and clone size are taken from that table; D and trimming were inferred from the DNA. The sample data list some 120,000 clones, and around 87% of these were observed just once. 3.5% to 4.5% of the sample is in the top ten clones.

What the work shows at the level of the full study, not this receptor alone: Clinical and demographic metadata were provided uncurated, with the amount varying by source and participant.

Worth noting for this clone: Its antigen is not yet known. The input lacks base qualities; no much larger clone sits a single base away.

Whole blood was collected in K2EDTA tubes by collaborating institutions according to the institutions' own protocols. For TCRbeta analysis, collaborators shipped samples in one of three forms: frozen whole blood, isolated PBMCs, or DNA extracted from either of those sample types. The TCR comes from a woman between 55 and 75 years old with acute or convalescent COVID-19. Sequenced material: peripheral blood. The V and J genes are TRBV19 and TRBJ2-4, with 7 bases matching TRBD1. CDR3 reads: CASKGDSRIQYF. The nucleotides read TGTGCATCAAAGGGGGACAGCCGGATTCAGTACTTC.